This TCR beta chain originates from a study of T cell repertoires in cytomegalovirus infection. Trimming took 4 bases from V and 4 from J; bases not matched to a gene: 10. This CDR3 has 16 amino acids. Germline CDR1 and CDR2: SEHNR and FQNEAQ (reference sequence). This clonotype occurred a few times. As yet, its antigen is unknown. TCRdb recomputed calls from the reads with MiXCR, one row per CDR3 protein. The sample lists roughly 69,000 distinct CDR3 sequences, around 28% occurring once. The receptor was isolated from a human donor in good health (CMV status not recorded). Some clones in this sample may be carry-over from other donors' samples. V is TRBV7-9 and J is TRBJ2-1; 7 bases match TRBD1. The material was CD8+ T cells from cultured PBMCs, obtained from culture after CMV antigen stimulation. The DNA of the CDR3 is TGTGCCAGCAGCTCTCCGGACAGGCACTCTTACAATGAGCAGTTCTTC. Protein sequence: CASSSPDRHSYNEQFF.